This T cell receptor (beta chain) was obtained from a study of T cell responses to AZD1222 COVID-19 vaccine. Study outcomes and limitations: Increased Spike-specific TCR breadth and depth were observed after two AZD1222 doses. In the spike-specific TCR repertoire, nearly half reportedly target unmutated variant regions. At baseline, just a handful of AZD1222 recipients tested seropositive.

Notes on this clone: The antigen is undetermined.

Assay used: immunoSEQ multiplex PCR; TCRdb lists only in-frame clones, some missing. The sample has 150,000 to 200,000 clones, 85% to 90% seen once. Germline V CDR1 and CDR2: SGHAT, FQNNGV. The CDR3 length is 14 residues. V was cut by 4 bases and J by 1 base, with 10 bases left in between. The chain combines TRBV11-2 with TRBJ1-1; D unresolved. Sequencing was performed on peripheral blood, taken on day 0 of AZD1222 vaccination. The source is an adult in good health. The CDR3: CASSSGFSNTEAFF. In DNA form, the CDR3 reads TGTGCCAGCAGCTCGGGCTTTTCGAACACTGAAGCTTTCTTT.